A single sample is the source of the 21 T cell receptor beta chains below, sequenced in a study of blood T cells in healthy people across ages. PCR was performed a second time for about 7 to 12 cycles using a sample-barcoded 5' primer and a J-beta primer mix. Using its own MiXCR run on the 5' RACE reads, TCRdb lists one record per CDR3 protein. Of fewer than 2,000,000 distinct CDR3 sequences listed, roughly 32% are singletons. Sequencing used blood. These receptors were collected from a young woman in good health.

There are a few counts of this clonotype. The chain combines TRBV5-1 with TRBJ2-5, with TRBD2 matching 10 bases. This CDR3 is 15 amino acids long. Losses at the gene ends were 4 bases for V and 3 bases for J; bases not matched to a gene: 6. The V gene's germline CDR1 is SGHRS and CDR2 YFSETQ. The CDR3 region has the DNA TGCGCCAGCAGCCAACTAGCGGGGAGGGAAGAGACCCAGTACTTC. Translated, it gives CASSQLAGREETQYF.

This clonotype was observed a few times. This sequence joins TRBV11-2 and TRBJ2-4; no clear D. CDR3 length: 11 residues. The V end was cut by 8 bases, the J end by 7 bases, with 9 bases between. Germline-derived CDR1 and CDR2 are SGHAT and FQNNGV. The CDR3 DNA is TGTGCCAGCCGAGCTGGGAACATTCAGTACTTC. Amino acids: CASRAGNIQYF. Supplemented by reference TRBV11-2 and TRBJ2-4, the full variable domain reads EAGVAQSPRYKIIEKRQSVAFWCNPISGHATLYWYQQILGQGPKLLIQFQNNGVVDDSQLPKDRFSAERLKGVDSTLKIQPAKLEDSAVYLCASRAGNIQYFGAGTRLSVL.

CDR3 sequence: CASSLDRAHTDTQYF. Written as DNA, the CDR3 is TGCGCCAGCAGCTTGGACAGGGCCCACACAGATACGCAGTATTTT. The genes are TRBV5-1 and TRBJ2-3, with TRBD1 as a possible D gene (6 bases). This CDR3 has 15 residues. Between the trimmed V and J ends, which lost 0 bases and 2 bases, there was a span of 10 bases. Per germline, CDR1 SGHRS and CDR2 YFSETQ.

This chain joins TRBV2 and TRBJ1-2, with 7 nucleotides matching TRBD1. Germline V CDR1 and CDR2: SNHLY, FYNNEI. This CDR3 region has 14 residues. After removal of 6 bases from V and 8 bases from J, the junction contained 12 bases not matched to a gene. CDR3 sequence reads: CASSVDRASKGYTF. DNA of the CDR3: TGTGCCAGCAGCGTCGACAGGGCCTCTAAAGGCTACACCTTC. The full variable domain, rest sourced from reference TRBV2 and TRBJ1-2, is EPEVTQTPSHQVTQMGQEVILRCVPISNHLYFYWYRQILGQKVEFLVSFYNNEISEKSEIFDDQFSVERPDGSNFTLKIRSTKLEDSAMYFCASSVDRASKGYTFGSGTRLTVV.

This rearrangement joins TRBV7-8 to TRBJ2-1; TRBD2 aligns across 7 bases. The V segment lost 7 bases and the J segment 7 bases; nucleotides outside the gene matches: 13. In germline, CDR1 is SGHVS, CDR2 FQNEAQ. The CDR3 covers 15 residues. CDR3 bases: TGTGCCAGCACCAACTTTGGCCTAGCGGATAATGAGCAGTTCTTC. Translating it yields CASTNFGLADNEQFF.

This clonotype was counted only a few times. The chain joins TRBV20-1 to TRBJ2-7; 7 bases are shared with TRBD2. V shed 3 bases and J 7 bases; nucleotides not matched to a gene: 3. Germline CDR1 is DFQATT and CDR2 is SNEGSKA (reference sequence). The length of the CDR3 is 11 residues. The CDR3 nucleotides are TGCAGTGCTAGTCCCGGGAGGGAGCAGTACTTC. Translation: CSASPGREQYF.

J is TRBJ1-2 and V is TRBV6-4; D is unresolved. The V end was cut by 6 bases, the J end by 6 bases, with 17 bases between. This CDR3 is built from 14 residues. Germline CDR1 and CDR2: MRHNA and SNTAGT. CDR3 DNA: TGTGCCAGCAGACAGATGGCGGGCGGGGATGGCTACACCTTC. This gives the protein CASRQMAGGDGYTF.

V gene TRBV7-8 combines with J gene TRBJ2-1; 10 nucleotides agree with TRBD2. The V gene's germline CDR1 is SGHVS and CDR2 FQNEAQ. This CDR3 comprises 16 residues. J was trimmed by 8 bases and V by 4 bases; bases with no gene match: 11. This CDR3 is CASSSVASGGGDEQFF. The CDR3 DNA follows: TGTGCCAGCAGCTCCGTGGCTAGCGGGGGAGGCGATGAGCAGTTCTTC. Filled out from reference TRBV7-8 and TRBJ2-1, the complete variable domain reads GAGVSQSPRYKVAKRGQDVALRCDPISGHVSLFWYQQALGQGPEFLTYFQNEAQLDKSGLPSDRFFAERPEGSVSTLKIQRTQQEDSAVYLCASSSVASGGGDEQFFGPGTRLTVL.

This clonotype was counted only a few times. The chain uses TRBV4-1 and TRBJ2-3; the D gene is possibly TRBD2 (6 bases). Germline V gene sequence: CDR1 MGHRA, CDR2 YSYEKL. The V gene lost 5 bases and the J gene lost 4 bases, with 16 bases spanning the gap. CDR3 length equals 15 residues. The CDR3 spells CASSARTKSPDTQYF. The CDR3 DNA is TGCGCCAGCAGCGCCCGGACTAAATCACCAGATACGCAGTATTTT.

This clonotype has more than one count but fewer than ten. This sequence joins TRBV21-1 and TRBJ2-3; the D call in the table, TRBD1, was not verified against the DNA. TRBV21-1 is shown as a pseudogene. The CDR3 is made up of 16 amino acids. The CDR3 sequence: CASRPTTGGSADTQYF. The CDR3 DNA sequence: TGTGCCAGCAGACCCACGACAGGGGGATCGGCAGATACGCAGTATTTT.

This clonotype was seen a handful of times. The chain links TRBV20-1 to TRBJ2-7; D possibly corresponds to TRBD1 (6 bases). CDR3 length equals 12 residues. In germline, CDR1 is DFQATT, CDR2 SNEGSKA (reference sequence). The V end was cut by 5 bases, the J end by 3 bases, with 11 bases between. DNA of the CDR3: TGCAGTGCTCGGACAGAGCACTACGAGCAGTACTTC. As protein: CSARTEHYEQYF.

The CDR3 spells CTSSQDLRHRNYEQYF. CDR3 bases: TGCACCAGCAGCCAAGACTTAAGACACCGAAACTACGAGCAGTACTTC. The V gene is TRBV1, the J gene TRBJ2-7. TRBV1 is marked as a pseudogene. This CDR3 spans 16 amino acids.

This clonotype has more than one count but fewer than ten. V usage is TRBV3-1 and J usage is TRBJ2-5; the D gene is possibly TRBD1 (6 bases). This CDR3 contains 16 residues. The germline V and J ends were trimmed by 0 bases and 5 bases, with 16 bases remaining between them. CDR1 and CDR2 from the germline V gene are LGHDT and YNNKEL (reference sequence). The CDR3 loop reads CASSQDQTGRVETQYF. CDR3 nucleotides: TGTGCCAGCAGCCAAGATCAGACAGGCCGCGTCGAGACCCAGTACTTC.

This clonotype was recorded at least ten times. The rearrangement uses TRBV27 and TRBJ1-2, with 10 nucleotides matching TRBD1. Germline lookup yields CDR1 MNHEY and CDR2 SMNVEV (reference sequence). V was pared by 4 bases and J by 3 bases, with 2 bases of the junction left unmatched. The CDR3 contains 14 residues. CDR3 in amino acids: CASSSGQGYYGYTF. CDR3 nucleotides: TGTGCCAGCAGTTCGGGACAGGGGTACTATGGCTACACCTTC.

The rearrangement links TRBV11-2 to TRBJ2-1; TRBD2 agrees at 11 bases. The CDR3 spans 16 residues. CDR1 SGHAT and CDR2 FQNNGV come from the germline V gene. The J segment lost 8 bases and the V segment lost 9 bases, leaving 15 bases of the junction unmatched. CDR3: CASSLGGLADPHEQFF. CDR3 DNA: TGTGCCAGTAGCCTTGGGGGACTAGCGGATCCCCATGAGCAGTTCTTC.

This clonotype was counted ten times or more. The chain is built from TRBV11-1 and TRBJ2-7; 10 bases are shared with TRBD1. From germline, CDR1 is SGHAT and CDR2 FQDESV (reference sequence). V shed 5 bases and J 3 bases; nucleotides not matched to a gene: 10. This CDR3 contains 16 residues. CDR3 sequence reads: CASSLWTGGRSYEQYF. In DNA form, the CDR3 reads TGTGCCAGCAGCCTGTGGACAGGGGGTCGAAGCTACGAGCAGTACTTC.

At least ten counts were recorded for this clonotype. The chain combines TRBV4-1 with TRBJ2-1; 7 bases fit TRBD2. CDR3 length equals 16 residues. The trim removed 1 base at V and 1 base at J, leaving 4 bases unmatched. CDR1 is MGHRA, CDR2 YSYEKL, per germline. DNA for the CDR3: TGCGCCAGCAGCCAAGGGCTAGCGGTGTCCTACAATGAGCAGTTCTTC. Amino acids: CASSQGLAVSYNEQFF.

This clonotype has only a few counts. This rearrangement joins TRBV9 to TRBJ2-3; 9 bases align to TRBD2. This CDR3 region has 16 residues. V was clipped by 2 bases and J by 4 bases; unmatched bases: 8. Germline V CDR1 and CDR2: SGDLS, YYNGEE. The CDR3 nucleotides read TGTGCCAGCAGCGTGAGCCCGACTAGCGGCGCAGATACGCAGTATTTT. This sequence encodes CASSVSPTSGADTQYF.

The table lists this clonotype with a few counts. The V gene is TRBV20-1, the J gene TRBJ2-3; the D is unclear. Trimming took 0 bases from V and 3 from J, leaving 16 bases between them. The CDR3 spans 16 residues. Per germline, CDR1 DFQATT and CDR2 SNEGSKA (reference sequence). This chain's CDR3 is CSARDPYGHGTDTQYF. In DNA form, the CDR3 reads TGCAGTGCTAGAGATCCCTACGGCCACGGGACAGATACGCAGTATTTT.

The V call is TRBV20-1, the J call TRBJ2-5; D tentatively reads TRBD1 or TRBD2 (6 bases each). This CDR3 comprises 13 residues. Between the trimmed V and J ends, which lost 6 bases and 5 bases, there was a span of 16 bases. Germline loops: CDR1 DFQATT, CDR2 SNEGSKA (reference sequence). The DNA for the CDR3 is TGCAGTGCCCGGCTCCCGGGGGCCGAGACCCAGTACTTC. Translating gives CSARLPGAETQYF.

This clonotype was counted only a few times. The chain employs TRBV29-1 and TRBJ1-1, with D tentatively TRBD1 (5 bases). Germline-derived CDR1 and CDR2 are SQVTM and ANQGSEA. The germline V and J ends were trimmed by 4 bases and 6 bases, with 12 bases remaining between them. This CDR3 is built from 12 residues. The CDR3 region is CSVVVRAAEAFF. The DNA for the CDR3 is TGCAGCGTTGTGGTCAGGGCGGCTGAAGCTTTCTTT.